Presented here are 24 T cell receptor beta chains from one specimen sequenced in a study of a mutant IDH1 vaccine in newly diagnosed glioma. This table comes from immunoSEQ multiplex PCR, and its TCRdb copy is limited to in-frame clones, with some not included. The table shows roughly 30,000 clones, with approximately 86% occurring only once. The sample's time point: week 5, during vaccination. Mutant IDH1 20-mer peptide, at 300 ug, made up each vaccine dose, with topical imiquimod. The antigens these receptors bind are not known. Source: peripheral blood mononuclear cells (PBMCs), taken from a glioma patient whose treatment included an IDH1 peptide vaccine. Receptors were obtained from a woman aged 40-49 years with glioma. Some clones in this sample may be carry-over from other donors' samples.

This chain joins TRBV29-1 and TRBJ1-1, with D perhaps TRBD1 (6 bases). The V end was cut by 5 bases, the J end by 1 base, with 20 bases between. The CDR3 loop spans 16 amino acids. Germline V gives CDR1 SQVTM, CDR2 ANQGSEA. DNA of the CDR3: TGCAGCGTTTACAAGGGGTTTACAGGGCCGAACACTGAAGCTTTCTTT. As protein: CSVYKGFTGPNTEAFF.

The V call is TRBV5-4, the J call TRBJ2-3; D unclear. CDR1 is SGHNT, CDR2 YYREEE, per germline (reference sequence). This CDR3 is 16 amino acids long. V lost 4 bases to trimming and J lost 0 bases, with 15 bases between them. CDR3 nucleotide sequence: TGTGCCAGCAGCGCAGACTTCTCCAGTAGCACAGATACGCAGTATTTT. This encodes CASSADFSSSTDTQYF.

This clone was seen a few times. This chain links TRBV28 with TRBJ2-7; 8 nucleotides agree with TRBD1. The CDR3 spans 13 residues. CDR1 and CDR2 (germline): MDHEN, SYDVKM. V gave up 10 bases and J gave up 4 bases; unmatched junction bases: 9. The CDR3 bases are TGTGCCATCACGGCGCAGGGGGCATACGAGCAGTACTTC. It translates to CAITAQGAYEQYF.

The chain carries TRBV7-2 and TRBJ1-1; possible D gene TRBD1, 6 bases. Trimming stripped 5 bases from V and 6 bases from J, with 13 bases between. This CDR3 has 13 residues. From germline, CDR1 is SGHTA and CDR2 FQGNSA. CDR3 residues: CASSLTGWAEAFF. The CDR3 nucleotides are TGTGCCAGCAGCCTAACAGGGTGGGCTGAAGCTTTCTTT.

The V and J genes are TRBV9 and TRBJ1-1; the D is unclear. Trimming cost V 4 bases and J 7 bases, with 14 bases left between them. The CDR3 is made up of 13 amino acids. The germline gives CDR1 SGDLS, CDR2 YYNGEE. DNA of the CDR3: TGTGCCAGCAGCTCTTCCCAGGAGGGTGAAGCTTTCTTT. Translated, it gives CASSSSQEGEAFF.

The chain has TRBV4-3 and TRBJ2-1; 7 bases line up with TRBD2. Per the germline V gene, CDR1 is LGHNA and CDR2 is YSLEER. J was trimmed by 0 bases and V by 4 bases; bases with no gene match: 9. The CDR3 is made up of 17 amino acids. This CDR3 reads CASSPSRSGRSYNEQFF. CDR3 DNA: TGCGCCAGCAGCCCTTCCCGTAGCGGGCGCTCCTACAATGAGCAGTTCTTC.

The CDR3 bases are TGTGCCAGTAGTAAAGGGGTCGGCCGAAAGGGCACTGAAGCTTTCTTT. It translates to CASSKGVGRKGTEAFF. The J gene is TRBJ1-1, the V gene TRBV19; possibly TRBD1 for D (5 bases). Trimming stripped 4 bases from V and 4 bases from J, with 19 bases between. The CDR3 covers 16 residues. Germline loops: CDR1 LNHDA, CDR2 SQIVND (reference sequence).

This clone has more than one count but fewer than ten. In DNA, the CDR3 is TGTGCCAGCAGCCAAGTGGGGGGGGCCAACGTCCTGACTTTC. Translation gives CASSQVGGANVLTF. V and J are TRBV4-2 and TRBJ2-6, with no clear D. The CDR3 length is 14 residues. Trimming left V 1 base short and J 4 bases short, with 5 bases between. CDR1 is LGHNA, CDR2 YNFKEQ, per germline.

This clone was found a few times. The gene calls are TRBV28 and TRBJ1-2; 7 bases are shared with TRBD1. The CDR3 spans 13 residues. The J segment lost 2 bases and the V segment lost 3 bases, leaving 0 bases of the junction unmatched. In germline, CDR1 is MDHEN, CDR2 SYDVKM. The CDR3 spells CASSLTGNYGYTF. In DNA, the CDR3 is TGTGCCAGCAGTTTGACAGGGAACTATGGCTACACCTTC.

The genes are TRBV6-4 and TRBJ2-5; D is unclear. V lost 11 bases and J lost 3, with 13 bases in between. Germline V gene data show CDR1 as MRHNA and CDR2 as SNTAGT. The CDR3 is 12 residues long. The CDR3 DNA follows: TGTGCCCACGTATCTAGGGAAGAGACCCAGTACTTC. Translation: CAHVSREETQYF.

The chain joins TRBV5-1 to TRBJ2-7; D not resolved. CDR1 is SGHRS and CDR2 is YFSETQ in the germline V gene. The CDR3 runs to 14 residues. Trimming took 2 bases from V and 3 from J, leaving 12 bases between them. CDR3 residues: CASSLGPASYEQYF. CDR3 DNA: TGCGCCAGCAGCTTAGGGCCGGCCAGCTACGAGCAGTACTTC. The full variable domain, with the rest looked up from reference TRBV5-1 and TRBJ2-7, is KAGVTQTPRYLIKTRGQQVTLSCSPISGHRSVSWYQQTPGQGLQFLFEYFSETQRNKGNFPGRFSGRQFSNSRSEMNVSTLELGDSALYLCASSLGPASYEQYFGPGTRLTVT.

This chain joins TRBV29-1 and TRBJ1-1, with D tentatively TRBD1 (5 bases). The CDR3 consists of 10 residues. The V gene's germline CDR1 is SQVTM and CDR2 ANQGSEA. CDR3 sequence: CGGVDTEAFF. Here the CDR3 DNA reads TGCGGAGGGGTCGACACTGAAGCTTTCTTT.

The gene calls are TRBV7-9 and TRBJ2-5, with D perhaps TRBD2 (6 bases). V shed 4 bases and J shed 4 bases, with 16 bases lying between them. The CDR3 is 15 residues long. Germline-derived CDR1 and CDR2 are SEHNR and FQNEAQ (reference sequence). CDR3 nucleotides: TGTGCCAGCAGCTCCGGGACTTCAAACCCAGAGACCCAGTACTTC. It yields the protein CASSSGTSNPETQYF.

V is TRBV6-1 and J is TRBJ2-6; D not resolved. Germline lookup yields CDR1 MNHNS and CDR2 SASEGT. The CDR3 sequence is 16 residues long. V gave up 4 bases and J gave up 0 bases, with 10 bases separating them. Here the CDR3 reads CASSAHVSSGANVLTF. DNA of the CDR3: TGTGCCAGCAGTGCCCACGTTAGCTCTGGGGCCAACGTCCTGACTTTC.

This rearrangement joins TRBV7-8 to TRBJ1-6, with D unclear. In germline, CDR1 is SGHVS, CDR2 FQNEAQ. The V and J ends lost 1 base and 8 bases respectively, with 12 bases between them. This CDR3 spans 15 amino acids. The chain's CDR3 is CASSLVRLADSPLHF. The CDR3 DNA reads as TGTGCCAGCAGCTTAGTAAGGTTGGCGGATTCACCCCTCCACTTT.

This clone showed up just once. The genes are TRBV5-1 and TRBJ2-1; D unresolved. This CDR3 is built from 16 residues. The V end was cut by 4 bases, the J end by 4 bases, with 18 bases between. Germline CDR1 is SGHRS and CDR2 is YFSETQ. CDR3 sequence: CASSRDSDSIYNEQFF. CDR3 coding DNA: TGCGCCAGCAGCCGAGACTCAGATTCGATTTACAATGAGCAGTTCTTC.

The chain couples TRBV11-2 to TRBJ1-2; TRBD1 matches 9 bases. This CDR3 has 15 amino acids. From germline, CDR1 is SGHAT and CDR2 FQNNGV. V lost 1 base and J lost 3; bases outside the gene matches: 3. CDR3 in amino acids: CASSLGGQGYYGYTF. The CDR3 region has the DNA TGTGCCAGCAGCTTAGGGGGACAGGGTTACTATGGCTACACCTTC.

This clone counts as medium-sized. V and J are TRBV29-1 and TRBJ1-2, with D hard to call. Germline V gene data show CDR1 as SQVTM and CDR2 as ANQGSEA. This CDR3 is 15 amino acids long. The V gene lost 6 bases and the J gene lost 0 bases, with 17 bases spanning the gap. CDR3 amino acids: CSVEDWARTNYGYTF. The CDR3 nucleotides read TGCAGCGTGGAGGATTGGGCGCGAACTAACTATGGCTACACCTTC.

The V gene is TRBV19, the J gene TRBJ1-2; D is unclear. This CDR3 has 13 residues. CDR1 and CDR2 from the germline V gene are LNHDA and SQIVND (reference sequence). The V gene lost 1 base and the J gene lost 6 bases, with 9 bases spanning the gap. The CDR3 reads CASSIGVINGYTF. DNA for the CDR3: TGTGCCAGTAGTATAGGAGTCATTAATGGCTACACCTTC.

In regard to this clone: The same CDR3 arises from other DNA sequences in this sample as well. The chain employs TRBV6-6 and TRBJ1-4, with D maybe TRBD1 (5 bases). V lost 2 bases to trimming and J lost 8 bases, with 9 bases between them. This CDR3 has 13 amino acids. CDR1 is MNHNY, CDR2 SVGAGI, per germline (reference sequence). The CDR3 DNA reads TGTGCCAGCAGTTACGGGACGGCCGAAAAACTGTTTTTT. Its protein product is CASSYGTAEKLFF.

This sequence joins TRBV2 and TRBJ1-2; D is unclear. The CDR3 has 14 amino acids. V dropped 4 bases and J dropped 5 bases, with 14 bases sitting between them. Germline-derived CDR1 and CDR2 are SNHLY and FYNNEI. The CDR3 sequence is CASSVEGMGYGYTF. CDR3 DNA: TGTGCCAGCAGTGTGGAGGGAATGGGGTATGGCTACACCTTC. The whole variable domain, filled in from reference TRBV2 and TRBJ1-2, reads EPEVTQTPSHQVTQMGQEVILRCVPISNHLYFYWYRQILGQKVEFLVSFYNNEISEKSEIFDDQFSVERPDGSNFTLKIRSTKLEDSAMYFCASSVEGMGYGYTFGSGTRLTVV.

The chain combines TRBV28 with TRBJ2-7; 8 bases fit TRBD2. CDR3 length equals 20 residues. Trimming removed 2 bases from V and 2 bases from J; junction bases left unmatched: 20. The germline gives CDR1 MDHEN, CDR2 SYDVKM. CDR3 bases: TGTGCCAGCAGTTTAGGGACTACGTGGACTAGTGCGGGGGGACCCTACGAGCAGTACTTC. This encodes CASSLGTTWTSAGGPYEQYF.

The V gene is TRBV7-9, the J gene TRBJ1-3, with D possibly matching TRBD1 (5 bases). Germline CDR1 reads SEHNR; CDR2 reads FQNEAQ (reference sequence). Trimming took off 0 bases at V and 0 bases at J, with 9 bases between the two ends. The CDR3 contains 16 residues. CDR3 DNA: TGTGCCAGCAGCTTAGCGTCCCAGGGCTCTGGAAACACCATATATTTT. The encoded protein is CASSLASQGSGNTIYF.

This chain uses TRBV2 with TRBJ1-5, with a tentative D call TRBD1 (5 bases). Germline CDR1 reads SNHLY; CDR2 reads FYNNEI. V was pared by 8 bases and J by 2 bases, with 10 bases between. The CDR3 extends over 13 amino acids. CDR3 residues: CASGRERNQPQHF. The CDR3 region has the DNA TGTGCCAGCGGCAGGGAGCGCAATCAGCCCCAGCATTTT.